The following is a T cell receptor (beta chain) sequence with its context. Its matching antigen is unknown. The data stem from a study of Ad26.COV2.S vaccination and SARS-CoV-2 variants. Study at large: Donor participated within the Ad26.COV2.S arm of the COV1001 trial. General study findings and limits: People given the vaccine had a wider spike-specific TCR breadth than placebo recipients did.

Germline-derived CDR1 and CDR2 are LGHNA and YSLEER. With 4 bases clipped from V and 4 bases from J, the junction kept 9 bases outside the gene matches. The CDR3 totals 18 residues. The data were produced by immunoSEQ multiplex PCR, yet TCRdb's version contains in-frame clones alone and is incomplete. The sample contains around 340,000 clones, about 87% of which appear only once. Treatment meaning: some 19 received Ad26.COV2.S at low or high dose, single or two shots; a few received placebo; per-sample allocation not given. Sampling occurred on day 63 after the first vaccine or placebo injection. The shot given was an Ad26 vector that makes Wuhan-strain SARS-CoV-2 spike.

The receptor was isolated from a person aged 18 to 65 who received the Ad26.COV2.S COVID-19 vaccine or a placebo. J is TRBJ1-6 and V is TRBV4-3; 11 bases are a match to TRBD1. This material consisted of peripheral blood, taken in a trial of Ad26.COV2.S vaccine versus placebo. The CDR3 nucleotides are TGCGCCAGCAGCCGGGGACAGGGGGGGGGAGGTTATAATTCACCCCTCCACTTT. It yields the protein CASSRGQGGGGYNSPLHF.